This T cell receptor beta chain was sequenced during a study of cytomegalovirus exposure and HLA in healthy donors. CDR3 size: 15 residues. The germline CDR1 and CDR2 sequences are LNHDA and SQIVND (reference sequence). V lost 10 bases to trimming and J lost 0 bases, with 16 bases between them. Study-level results: A previous analysis found most TCR beta V segments productive roughly 90% or roughly 30% of the time. In a later analysis, HLA-C alleles had the fewest associated TCRs, DRB1 alleles the most.

PCR amplification relied on 60 Vbeta primers (plus 13 Jbeta primers). Generated by immunoSEQ multiplex PCR, the TCRdb table keeps only in-frame clones and is missing some. The sample includes 89,000 or so clones, just under 75% of them seen just once. With regard to this clone: As yet, its antigen is unknown.

This receptor was taken from a man between 60 and 75 years old in good health and CMV-seronegative. The sequenced material came from PBMCs. V gene TRBV19 combines with J gene TRBJ1-5, with D possibly being TRBD1 (6 bases). The CDR3 loop is CATQGRLYSNQPQHF. The CDR3 coding sequence is TGTGCCACTCAGGGGCGCCTTTATAGCAATCAGCCCCAGCATTTT.